This T cell receptor beta chain was recorded in a study of T-cell reconstitution after alpha-beta-depleted transplantation in children. V trimming: 4 bases; J trimming: 3 bases; junction bases outside the gene matches: 4. The CDR3 contains 15 residues. Germline values: CDR1 MNHNS, CDR2 SASEGT. Unique molecular identifiers were used in preparing the TCRbeta library. TCRdb itself ran the PCR reads through MiXCR, one entry per CDR3 protein. The sample has hundreds of thousands of distinct CDR3 sequences, approximately 9.6% seen once. This receptor was obtained from a human donor who donated a stem cell graft to a child with SCID. This sequence joins TRBV6-1 and TRBJ1-5; 9 bases line up with TRBD1. The sample consisted of PBMCs from the stem cell graft donor, taken from the stem cell graft. The CDR3 loop reads CASSVTGGYNQPQHF. The CDR3 nucleotides read TGTGCCAGCAGTGTGACAGGGGGTTACAATCAGCCCCAGCATTTT.